This T cell receptor (beta chain) stems from a study of technical replicates of blood from four donors. This CDR3 region has 17 residues. V was trimmed by 0 bases and J by 1 base, leaving 13 bases between them. CDR1 and CDR2 from the germline V gene are SGDLS and YYNGEE. Generated by immunoSEQ multiplex PCR, the TCRdb table keeps only in-frame clones and is missing some. The sample lists 62,000 or so clones, roughly 86% occurring once. This clonotype was obtained from a human donor in good health. Some clones in this sample may be carry-over from other donors' samples. Sequenced input: PBMCs. J is TRBJ2-2 and V is TRBV9; D ambiguous. The CDR3 sequence: CASSVVLSDLNTGELFF. The CDR3 region has the DNA TGTGCCAGCAGCGTAGTATTGTCAGACTTGAACACCGGGGAGCTGTTTTTT.